Below are 28 T cell receptor beta chains sequenced from a single sample in a study of cytomegalovirus exposure and HLA in healthy donors. PCR primers comprised 60 Vbeta and 13 Jbeta primers. TCRdb's table, derived via immunoSEQ multiplex PCR, lists solely in-frame clones and lacks some. This repertoire shows 150,000 or so clones, approximately 79% found once; its top ten account for about 14%. The sample was PBMCs. The receptors shown here come from a man between 50 and 59 years old in good health and CMV-seropositive.

The rearrangement links TRBV6-1 to TRBJ1-3; D is perhaps TRBD1 (6 bases). This CDR3 has 13 residues. Germline V gene sequence: CDR1 MNHNS, CDR2 SASEGT. V was cut by 8 bases and J by 2 bases, with 10 bases left in between. The CDR3 region is CASERTAGNTIYF. CDR3 in DNA: TGTGCCAGCGAAAGGACAGCTGGAAACACCATATATTTT.

V and J are TRBV15 and TRBJ1-5; D remains ambiguous. The length of the CDR3 is 14 residues. V was cut by 5 bases and J by 7 bases, with 15 bases left in between. Germline CDR1 is LNHNV and CDR2 is YYDKDF (reference sequence). CDR3 sequence reads: CATSSRTTGQPQHF. CDR3 sequence (DNA): TGTGCCACCAGCTCACGGACGACGGGACAGCCCCAGCATTTT.

The gene calls are TRBV6-1 and TRBJ2-2, with D perhaps matching TRBD1 (6 bases). Trimming cost V 5 bases and J 7 bases, with 14 bases left between them. The CDR3 covers 14 residues. Germline V gene data show CDR1 as MNHNS and CDR2 as SASEGT. CDR3 bases: TGTGCCAGCAGTCGCGGTGGGACACTCGGGGAGCTGTTTTTT. Protein sequence: CASSRGGTLGELFF.

This chain uses TRBV5-5 with TRBJ2-4; 7 bases are a match to TRBD1. V lost 5 bases, J lost 5 bases, and 10 bases stayed unmatched. The CDR3 is 15 residues long. Germline values: CDR1 SGHKS, CDR2 YYEKEE (reference sequence). The chain's CDR3 is CASSFDRAIQNIQYF. The CDR3 DNA follows: TGTGCCAGCAGTTTCGACAGGGCGATCCAAAACATTCAGTACTTC.

As to this clone: Germline and junction disagree at one end, which may indicate a read error. The chain combines TRBV13 with TRBJ2-3, with TRBD2 matching over 8 bases. Per germline, CDR1 PRHDT and CDR2 FYEKMQ (reference sequence). The CDR3 extends over 18 amino acids. The CDR3 DNA reads as TGTGCCGGCAGCGCCACCTCTCCGAAGCGGGGGTTTTCAGATACGCAGTATTTT. It translates to CAGSATSPKRGFSDTQYF.

This chain links TRBV18 with TRBJ1-1, with D maybe TRBD1 (5 bases). The germline V gene encodes CDR1 KGHSH and CDR2 LQKENI. V was pared by 2 bases and J by 5 bases, with 15 bases between. There are 15 residues in the CDR3. CDR3 amino acids: CASSPTKVGGTEAFF. The CDR3 region has the DNA TGTGCCAGCTCACCAACCAAAGTTGGGGGGACTGAAGCTTTCTTT.

The chain couples TRBV5-4 to TRBJ1-6, with a weak D call TRBD1 (5 bases). The CDR3 length is 13 residues. Germline V gene lookup returns CDR1 SGHNT and CDR2 YYREEE (reference sequence). V was trimmed by 0 bases and J by 8 bases, leaving 6 bases between them. CDR3 residues: CASSLAGYSPLHF. The CDR3, as DNA: TGTGCCAGCAGCTTGGCAGGGTATTCACCCCTCCACTTT.

Here the CDR3 DNA reads TGTGCCAGCAGTTCCTGGGACAGGGGGTCCTACGAGCAGTACTTC. It codes for CASSSWDRGSYEQYF. This chain links TRBV27 with TRBJ2-7; TRBD1 matches at 11 bases. The CDR3 covers 15 residues. Germline loops: CDR1 MNHEY, CDR2 SMNVEV (reference sequence). V lost 4 bases and J lost 1; bases outside the gene matches: 3.

The V and J genes are TRBV19 and TRBJ1-2; maybe TRBD1 (5 bases). CDR1 and CDR2 (germline): LNHDA, SQIVND (reference sequence). V was clipped by 1 base and J by 1 base, with 7 bases between them. This CDR3 region has 14 residues. The DNA for the CDR3 is TGTGCCAGTAGTATAGCAGGGATTAACTATGGCTACACCTTC. Its translation is CASSIAGINYGYTF.

The rearrangement uses TRBV7-8 and TRBJ2-7, with TRBD2 matching 8 bases. The J segment lost 7 bases and the V segment lost 3 bases, leaving 8 bases of the junction unmatched. Germline V CDR1 and CDR2: SGHVS, FQNEAQ. This CDR3 spans 14 amino acids. Here the CDR3 reads CASSFVRGAGEQYV. The CDR3, as DNA: TGTGCCAGCAGCTTTGTGCGGGGGGCCGGGGAGCAGTACGTC.

The J gene is TRBJ2-7, the V gene TRBV5-6, with a weak D call TRBD1 (6 bases). Trimming stripped 3 bases from V and 7 bases from J, with 8 bases between. The CDR3 is 11 residues long. Germline CDR1 SGHDT, CDR2 YYEEEE. DNA of the CDR3: TGTGCCAGCAGCTATGGACAGGAGCAGTACGTC. This codes for CASSYGQEQYV.

This chain uses TRBV6-1 with TRBJ1-2; no clear D. The CDR3 is 15 amino acids. CDR1 is MNHNS and CDR2 is SASEGT in the germline V gene. The V end lost 6 bases, the J end lost 6 bases, and 20 bases lay between the germline ends. CDR3 nucleotides: TGTGCCAGCAGCCCCGAGGGATGGGGAAGGCATGGCTACACCTTC. It yields the protein CASSPEGWGRHGYTF.

The chain has TRBV5-4 and TRBJ2-5; perhaps TRBD1 as D (5 bases). CDR3 size: 16 residues. Per the germline V gene, CDR1 is SGHNT and CDR2 is YYREEE (reference sequence). The V end lost 0 bases, the J end lost 5 bases, and 17 bases lay between the germline ends. CDR3: CASSLGGRDTAETQYF. CDR3 nucleotides: TGTGCCAGCAGCTTGGGAGGCAGGGATACGGCGGAGACCCAGTACTTC.

This clone has a single count. The rearrangement links TRBV19 to TRBJ1-1, with TRBD1 matching 7 bases. Germline V gene lookup returns CDR1 LNHDA and CDR2 SQIVND (reference sequence). Unmatched junction bases numbered 7, after V lost 6 bases and J lost 3 bases. This CDR3 is built from 14 residues. In DNA, the CDR3 is TGTGCCAGTAGGAAAGACACAGGGGACACTGAAGCTTTCTTT. This sequence encodes CASRKDTGDTEAFF.

The chain joins TRBV5-4 to TRBJ2-5; a weak D match, TRBD1 (6 bases). V was trimmed by 2 bases and J by 2 bases, leaving 13 bases between them. The germline gives CDR1 SGHNT, CDR2 YYREEE (reference sequence). The CDR3 has 15 residues. In DNA, the CDR3 is TGTGCCAGCAGCTTACCGGGACAACCGCAAGAGACCCAGTACTTC. Translated: CASSLPGQPQETQYF.

This chain links TRBV6-1 with TRBJ1-1; a possible D gene is TRBD1 (6 bases). CDR1 is MNHNS and CDR2 is SASEGT in the germline V gene. This CDR3 is 10 amino acids long. Between the trimmed V and J ends, which lost 9 bases and 9 bases, there was a span of 11 bases. The CDR3 bases are TGTGCCAGAGGACAGTCCAAAGCTTTCTTT. Protein product: CARGQSKAFF.

The V call is TRBV13, the J call TRBJ1-2; 10 nucleotides match TRBD1. Unmatched junction bases numbered 7, after V lost 5 bases and J lost 4 bases. This CDR3 region has 15 residues. Germline V gives CDR1 PRHDT, CDR2 FYEKMQ (reference sequence). In nucleotides, the CDR3 is TGTGCCAGCAGCGCCGGGACAGGGGAGGTCTATGGCTACACCTTC. Translated, it gives CASSAGTGEVYGYTF.

The chain is built from TRBV6-1 and TRBJ2-5; 7 nucleotides align to TRBD2. The end of the DNA fits TRBJ2-7 better, so the J call may be wrong. The CDR3 is 14 amino acids. Per germline, CDR1 MNHNS and CDR2 SASEGT. CDR3 bases: TGTGCCAGCAGATTGGGACTAAATGTCCTCGAGCAGTACTTC. Its protein product is CASRLGLNVLEQYF.

This rearrangement joins TRBV7-9 to TRBJ2-5, with 7 bases that match TRBD1. The length of the CDR3 is 13 residues. Germline CDR1 reads SEHNR; CDR2 reads FQNEAQ (reference sequence). Losses at the gene ends were 2 bases for V and 7 bases for J; bases not matched to a gene: 4. The CDR3 DNA sequence: TGTGCCAGCAGCTTAACAGGGGTGGGGACCCAGTACTTC. Amino acid sequence: CASSLTGVGTQYF.

The chain links TRBV6-5 to TRBJ2-7; D is possibly TRBD2 (6 bases). This CDR3 is 16 amino acids long. The germline CDR1 and CDR2 sequences are MNHEY and SVGAGI. CDR3 bases: TGTGCCAGCAGTTACTCGGCCCGTGGGGTAGCGGCTCCCACCCAGGTC. Encoded protein: CASSYSARGVAAPTQV.

This clone was picked up a small number of times. V and J are TRBV5-6 and TRBJ2-6; D gene uncertain. The ends were cut back, 4 bases at V and 0 bases at J, with 8 bases in the middle. This CDR3 is 15 amino acids long. Per germline, CDR1 SGHDT and CDR2 YYEEEE. The DNA of the CDR3 is TGTGCCAGCAGCACAGCCATCTCTGGGGCCAACGTCCTGACTTTC. Translation gives CASSTAISGANVLTF.

This clone was counted once. The chain has TRBV7-2 and TRBJ2-7; no clear D. V was cut by 5 bases and J by 0 bases, with 11 bases left in between. CDR3 size: 14 residues. The germline CDR1 and CDR2 sequences are SGHTA and FQGNSA. CDR3 loop: CASSISQNSYEQYF. The CDR3 nucleotides read TGTGCCAGCAGCATCAGTCAGAACTCCTACGAGCAGTACTTC.

The chain carries TRBV30 and TRBJ1-2; 7 bases agree with TRBD1. CDR3 length: 13 residues. V gave up 1 base and J gave up 2 bases; unmatched junction bases: 1. The germline V gene encodes CDR1 GTSNPN and CDR2 SVGIG (reference sequence). This chain's CDR3 is CAWSAGQNYGYTF. In DNA, the CDR3 is TGTGCCTGGAGTGCGGGACAGAACTATGGCTACACCTTC.

The chain joins TRBV27 to TRBJ2-7; 9 positions match TRBD1. The CDR3 totals 16 residues. With 0 bases clipped from V and 5 bases from J, the junction kept 8 bases outside the gene matches. Germline V gives CDR1 MNHEY, CDR2 SMNVEV (reference sequence). CDR3: CASSLSISGQGHEQYF. CDR3 DNA: TGTGCCAGCAGTTTATCGATCTCGGGACAGGGCCACGAGCAGTACTTC.

The chain links TRBV5-1 to TRBJ1-2; tentative D call: TRBD1 (5 bases). V lost 4 bases and J 5 bases, leaving 9 bases between the germline ends. From germline, CDR1 is SGHRS and CDR2 YFSETQ. The CDR3 is 12 residues long. This CDR3 reads CASSPDTYGYTF. The CDR3 DNA reads as TGCGCCAGCAGCCCGGACACGTATGGCTACACCTTC.

The rearrangement links TRBV2 to TRBJ1-6, with a possible D match to TRBD1 (6 bases). The CDR3 is 16 residues long. Germline loops: CDR1 SNHLY, CDR2 FYNNEI. The V end lost 6 bases, the J end lost 10 bases, and 22 bases lay between the germline ends. DNA for the CDR3: TGTGCCAGCAGATCTGACAGGCCGAGGTACTACTCACCCCTCCACTTT. Translating gives CASRSDRPRYYSPLHF.

The V gene is TRBV19, the J gene TRBJ1-1, with D unclear. The CDR3 is 14 residues long. Trimming removed 4 bases at V and 1 base at J, with 10 bases between. Germline V gene lookup returns CDR1 LNHDA and CDR2 SQIVND (reference sequence). The CDR3 protein is CASSRAQENTEAFF. The CDR3 DNA follows: TGTGCCAGTAGTAGGGCCCAAGAGAACACTGAAGCTTTCTTT.

The chain recombines TRBV6-1 with TRBJ1-1; D is unclear. V dropped 2 bases and J dropped 4 bases, with 8 bases sitting between them. The CDR3 spans 13 residues. Germline values: CDR1 MNHNS, CDR2 SASEGT. CDR3 loop: CASSEMTRTEAFF. For the CDR3, the DNA is TGTGCCAGCAGTGAAATGACTCGCACTGAAGCTTTCTTT.